This is a list of T cell receptor beta chains from one sample in a study of shared clonotypes between healthy human individuals. Data came from immunoSEQ multiplex PCR; TCRdb stores just in-frame clones and leaves some out. The table includes approximately 500,000 clones, less than 96% detected once. Sequenced input: naive CD4+ T cells sorted from blood. The receptors stem from a woman aged 30 to 39 in good health. Both conserved end residues are part of each CDR3. Fields, in order: V gene, J gene, D gene, CDR3 protein. D genes are given only for firm matches.

>TRBV6-5|TRBJ1-2|TRBD1
CASSFGQDYGYTF
>TRBV2|TRBJ2-7|.
CASLEQGGGYEQYF
>TRBV7-6|TRBJ2-3|.
CASSLGAGLPADTQYF
>TRBV7-9|TRBJ2-7|TRBD2
CASSSPGLADYEQYF
>TRBV30|TRBJ2-2|TRBD2
CAWNSPLTTSGSRIRELFF
>TRBV7-9|TRBJ2-7|.
CASSLAPLSSYEQYF
>TRBV7-9|TRBJ1-2|.
CASSSEGGSGYTF
>TRBV5-1|TRBJ1-1|TRBD1
CASSLGGTGAAEAFF
>TRBV27|TRBJ2-3|.
CASSLVWTDTQYF
>TRBV5-1|TRBJ2-5|.
CASSLVPVAETQYF
>TRBV2|TRBJ2-1|.
CASSEYGLAYNEQFF
>TRBV29-1|TRBJ2-3|.
CSVEAPSGTQYF
>TRBV7-9|TRBJ2-1|TRBD2
CASSFSGIYNEQFF
>TRBV7-8|TRBJ2-1|.
CASRGVIGGNNEQFF
>TRBV7-2|TRBJ2-7|TRBD2
CASSFSREEQYF
>TRBV5-4|TRBJ2-1|.
CASSPVGSYNEQFF
>TRBV10-3|TRBJ2-7|.
CAISESRGTGIPYEQYF
>TRBV5-3|TRBJ2-7|TRBD2
CARSLGGALGLAGVRTYEQYF
>TRBV29-1|TRBJ2-5|.
CSGLASQTQYF
>TRBV29-1|TRBJ1-5|.
CRAGTRNQPQHF
>TRBV28|TRBJ1-5|.
CASSLRQDNQPQHF
>TRBV6-5|TRBJ1-2|.
CASSSWTALGYTF
>TRBV15|TRBJ2-2|TRBD1
CATSVGGTGRTGELFF
>TRBV6-5|TRBJ1-1|TRBD1
CASSFGQGKRAFF
>TRBV6-1|TRBJ2-7|.
CASSELSVSYEQYF
>TRBV6-1|TRBJ2-4|TRBD2
CASSVGGYIQYF
>TRBV5-1|TRBJ2-3|.
CASTSLATDTQYF
>TRBV10-1|TRBJ2-7|TRBD2
CASSESGLAGGEQYF
>TRBV5-4|TRBJ2-3|TRBD2
CASSLLAGSTDTQYF
>TRBV4-1|TRBJ2-7|.
CASSLSARTYEQYF